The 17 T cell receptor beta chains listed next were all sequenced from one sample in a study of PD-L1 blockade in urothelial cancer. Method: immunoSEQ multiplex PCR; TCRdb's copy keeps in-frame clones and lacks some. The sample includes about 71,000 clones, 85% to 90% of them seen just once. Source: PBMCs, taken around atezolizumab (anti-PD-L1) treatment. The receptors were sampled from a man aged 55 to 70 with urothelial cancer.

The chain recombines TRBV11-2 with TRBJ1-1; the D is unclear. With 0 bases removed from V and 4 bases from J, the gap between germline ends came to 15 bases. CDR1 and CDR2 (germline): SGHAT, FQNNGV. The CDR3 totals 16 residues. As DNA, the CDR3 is TGTGCCAGCAGCTTAGATGCGGCGGTTGTGGGCACTGAAGCTTTCTTT. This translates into CASSLDAAVVGTEAFF.

The CDR3 bases are TGTGCCAGCAGTTTTAGTACGGGGTACAATGAGCAGTTCTTC. This gives the protein CASSFSTGYNEQFF. This chain connects TRBV6-5 to TRBJ2-1, with TRBD2 as a possible D gene (5 bases). CDR1 and CDR2 from the germline V gene are MNHEY and SVGAGI. With 4 bases removed from V and 4 bases from J, the gap between germline ends came to 11 bases. The CDR3 is 14 residues long.

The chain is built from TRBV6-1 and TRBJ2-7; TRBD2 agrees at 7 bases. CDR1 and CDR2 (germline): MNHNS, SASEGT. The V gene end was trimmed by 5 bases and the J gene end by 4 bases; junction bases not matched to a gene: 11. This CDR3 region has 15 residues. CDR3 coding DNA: TGTGCCAGCAGTAGGGAGGGAGGGGTGGCTTACGAGCAGTACTTC. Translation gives CASSREGGVAYEQYF.

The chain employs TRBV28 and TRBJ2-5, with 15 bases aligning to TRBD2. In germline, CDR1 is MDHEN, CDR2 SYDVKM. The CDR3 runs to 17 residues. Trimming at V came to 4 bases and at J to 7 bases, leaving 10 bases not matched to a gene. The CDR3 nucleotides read TGTGCCAGCAGTTCCCGGACTAGCGGGAGGGGGGGTAGGACCCAGTACTTC. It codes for CASSSRTSGRGGRTQYF.

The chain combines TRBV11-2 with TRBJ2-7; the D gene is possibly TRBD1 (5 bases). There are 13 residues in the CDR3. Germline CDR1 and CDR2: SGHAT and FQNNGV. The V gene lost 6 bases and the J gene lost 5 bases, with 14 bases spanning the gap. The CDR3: CASRRIGQDEQYF. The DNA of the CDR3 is TGTGCCAGCAGACGTATCGGACAAGACGAGCAGTACTTC. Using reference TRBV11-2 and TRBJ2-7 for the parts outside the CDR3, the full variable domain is EAGVAQSPRYKIIEKRQSVAFWCNPISGHATLYWYQQILGQGPKLLIQFQNNGVVDDSQLPKDRFSAERLKGVDSTLKIQPAKLEDSAVYLCASRRIGQDEQYFGPGTRLTVT.

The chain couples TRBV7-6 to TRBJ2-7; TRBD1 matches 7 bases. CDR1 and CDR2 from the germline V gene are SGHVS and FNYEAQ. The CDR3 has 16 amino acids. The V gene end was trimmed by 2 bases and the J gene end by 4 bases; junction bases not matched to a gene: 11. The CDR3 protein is CASSLTIGGFWYEQYF. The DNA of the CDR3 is TGTGCCAGCAGCTTAACCATAGGGGGCTTTTGGTACGAGCAGTACTTC. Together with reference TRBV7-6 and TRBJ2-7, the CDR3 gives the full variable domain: GAGVSQSPRYKVTKRGQDVALRCDPISGHVSLYWYRQALGQGPEFLTYFNYEAQQDKSGLPNDRFSAERPEGSISTLTIQRTEQRDSAMYRCASSLTIGGFWYEQYFGPGTRLTVT.

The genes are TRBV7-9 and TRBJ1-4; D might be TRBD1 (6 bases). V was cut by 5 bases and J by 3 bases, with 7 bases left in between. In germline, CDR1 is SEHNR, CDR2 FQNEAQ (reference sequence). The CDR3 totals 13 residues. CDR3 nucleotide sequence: TGTGCCAGCAGCCGACAGGCTAATGAAAAACTGTTTTTT. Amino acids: CASSRQANEKLFF.

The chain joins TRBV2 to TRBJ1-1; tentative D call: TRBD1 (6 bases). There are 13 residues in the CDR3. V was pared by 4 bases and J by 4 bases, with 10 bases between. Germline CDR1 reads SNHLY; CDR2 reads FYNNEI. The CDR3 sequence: CASSVEGGTEAFF. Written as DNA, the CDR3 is TGTGCCAGCAGTGTGGAAGGGGGCACTGAAGCTTTCTTT.

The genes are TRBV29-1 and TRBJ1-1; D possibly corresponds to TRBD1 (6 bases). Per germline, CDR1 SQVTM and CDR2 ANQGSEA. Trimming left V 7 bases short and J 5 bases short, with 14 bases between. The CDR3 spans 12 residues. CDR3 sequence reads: CSGAGGLTEAFF. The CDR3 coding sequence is TGCAGCGGTGCGGGGGGCTTAACTGAAGCTTTCTTT.

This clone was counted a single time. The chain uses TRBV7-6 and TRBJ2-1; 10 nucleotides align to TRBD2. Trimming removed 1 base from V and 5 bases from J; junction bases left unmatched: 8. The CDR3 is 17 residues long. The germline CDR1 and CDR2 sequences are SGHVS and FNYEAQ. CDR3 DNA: TGTGCCAGCAGCTTAGAAGCGGGGGGGCAGGGCCACAATGAGCAGTTCTTC. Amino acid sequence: CASSLEAGGQGHNEQFF.

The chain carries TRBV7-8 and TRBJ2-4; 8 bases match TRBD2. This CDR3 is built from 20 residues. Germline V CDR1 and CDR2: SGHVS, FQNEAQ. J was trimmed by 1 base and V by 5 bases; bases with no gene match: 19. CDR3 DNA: TGTGCCAGCAGCCCTTCACGGGGGGGCCGGTCGTTCAGGGCCAAAAACATTCAGTACTTC. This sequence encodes CASSPSRGGRSFRAKNIQYF.

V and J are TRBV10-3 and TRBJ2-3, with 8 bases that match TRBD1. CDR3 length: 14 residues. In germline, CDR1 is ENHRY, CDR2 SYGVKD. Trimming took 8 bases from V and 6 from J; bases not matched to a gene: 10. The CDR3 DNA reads TGTGCCATCGGACAGGGTCTTACTATTGATACGCAGTATTTT. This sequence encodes CAIGQGLTIDTQYF.

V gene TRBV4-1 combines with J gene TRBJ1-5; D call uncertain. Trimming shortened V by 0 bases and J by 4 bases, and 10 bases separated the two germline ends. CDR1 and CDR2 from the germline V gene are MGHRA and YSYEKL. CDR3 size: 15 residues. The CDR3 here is CASSQDRETNQPQHF. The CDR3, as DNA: TGCGCCAGCAGCCAAGATAGGGAGACGAATCAGCCCCAGCATTTT.

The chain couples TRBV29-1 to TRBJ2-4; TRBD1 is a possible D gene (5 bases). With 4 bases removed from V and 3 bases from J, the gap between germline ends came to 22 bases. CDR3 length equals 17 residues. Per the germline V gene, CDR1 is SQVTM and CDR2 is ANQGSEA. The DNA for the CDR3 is TGCAGCGTTGCACAGAACCCACAGGTTTCGGACAAAAACATTCAGTACTTC. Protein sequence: CSVAQNPQVSDKNIQYF.

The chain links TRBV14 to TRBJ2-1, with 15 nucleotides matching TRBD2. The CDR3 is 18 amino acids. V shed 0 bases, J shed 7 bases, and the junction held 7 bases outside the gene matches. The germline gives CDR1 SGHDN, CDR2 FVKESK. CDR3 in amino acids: CASSQEPPGLAGGNEQFF. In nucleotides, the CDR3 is TGTGCCAGCAGCCAAGAACCCCCGGGACTAGCGGGAGGAAATGAGCAGTTCTTC.

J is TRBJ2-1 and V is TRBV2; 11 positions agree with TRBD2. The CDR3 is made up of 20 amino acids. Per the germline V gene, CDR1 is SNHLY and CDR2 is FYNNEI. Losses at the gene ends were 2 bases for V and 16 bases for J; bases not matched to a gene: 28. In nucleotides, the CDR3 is TGTGCCAGCAGTGAACTGGGGACAACCTCTAGCGGGGGGCTCGTAAGGCTAACTTTCTTC. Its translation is CASSELGTTSSGGLVRLTFF.

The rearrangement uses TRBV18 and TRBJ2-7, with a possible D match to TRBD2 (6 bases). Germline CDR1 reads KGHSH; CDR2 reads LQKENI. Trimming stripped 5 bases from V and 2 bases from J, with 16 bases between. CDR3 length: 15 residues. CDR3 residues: CASSSAGTAPYEQYF. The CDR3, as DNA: TGTGCCAGCTCATCGGCCGGGACTGCCCCCTACGAGCAGTACTTC.